This T cell receptor (beta chain) is from a study of T cell changes during pregnancy in multiple sclerosis. Germline loops: CDR1 SEHNR, CDR2 FQNEAQ (reference sequence). J lost 6 bases, V lost 5 bases, and 14 bases had no gene match. This CDR3 is built from 17 residues. Clones were sequenced by immunoSEQ multiplex PCR, and TCRdb holds only the in-frame ones, with some missing. The sample yields 43,000 or so clones, roughly 88% seen once. The specimen was PBMCs (not recorded whether the cells were cultured). This sequence originates from a female donor with multiple sclerosis, enrolled in a pregnancy study. V gene TRBV7-9 combines with J gene TRBJ2-3, with TRBD1 matching over 10 bases. The CDR3 sequence: CASSPGQGLASTDTQYF. In nucleotides, the CDR3 is TGTGCCAGCAGCCCGGGACAGGGGCTAGCGAGTACGGATACGCAGTATTTT.